The present entry profiles one T cell receptor beta chain with its context. The CDR3 contains 17 residues. The germline gives CDR1 SGHNT, CDR2 YYREEE (reference sequence). Germline trimming cut 4 bases from V and 4 bases from J; bases unmatched to any gene: 8. The data originate from a study of blood T cell repertoires in COVID-19. Study overall: Spain, Italy and the United States supplied samples that represented acute and convalescent COVID-19. From T cells, B-cell-depleted T cells, or PBMCs came the material, which was cDNA or gDNA.

One Seattle source followed patients from active infection through their disease course. In the original processing: By means of reference gene primer amplification, nucleated cell counts were estimated. The method was immunoSEQ multiplex PCR; TCRdb's version includes in-frame clones alone and lacks a portion of them. That table furnishes V, J and clone size, whereas the DNA furnished D and trimming. The data show about 300,000 clones, roughly 90% seen once. Input material: peripheral blood. This chain joins TRBV5-4 and TRBJ2-2; 12 nucleotides agree with TRBD1. This clonotype originated in a young woman with COVID-19, enrolled during active disease. CDR3 region: CASSPGQGARLTGELFF. The CDR3 nucleotides read TGTGCCAGCAGCCCGGGACAGGGGGCGAGACTCACCGGGGAGCTGTTTTTT.